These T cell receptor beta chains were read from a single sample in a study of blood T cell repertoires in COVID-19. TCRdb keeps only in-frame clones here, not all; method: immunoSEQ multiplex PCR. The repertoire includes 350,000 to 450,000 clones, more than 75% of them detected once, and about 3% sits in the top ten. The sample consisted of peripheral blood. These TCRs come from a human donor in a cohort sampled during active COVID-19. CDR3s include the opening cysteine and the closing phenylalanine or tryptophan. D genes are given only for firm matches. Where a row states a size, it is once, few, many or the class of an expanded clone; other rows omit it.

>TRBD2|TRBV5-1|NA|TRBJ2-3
TGCGCCAGCAGTCCTCGGGGGGGAAGCACAGATACGCAGTATTTT
CASSPRGGSTDTQYF
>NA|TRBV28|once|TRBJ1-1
TGTGCCAGCAGTTCCCACTCGATTTCCATGAACACTGAAGCTTTCTTT
CASSSHSISMNTEAFF
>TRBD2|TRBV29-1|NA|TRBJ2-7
TGCAGCTACCGGGGGGGGCCTAGCGGTCCCTACGAGCAGTACTTC
CSYRGGPSGPYEQYF
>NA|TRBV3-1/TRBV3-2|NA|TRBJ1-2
TGTGCCAGCAGCCAGGCCGCAACGTATGGCTACACCTTC
CASSQAATYGYTF
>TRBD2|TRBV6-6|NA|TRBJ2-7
TGTGCCAGCAACCGGGGGGAATACGAGCAGTACTTC
CASNRGEYEQYF
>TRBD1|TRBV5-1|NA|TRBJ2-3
TGCGCCAGCAGCCTCGGGACAGGGGGCATAGATACGCAGTATTTT
CASSLGTGGIDTQYF
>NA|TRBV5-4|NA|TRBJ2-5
TGTGCCAGCAGCTTCCATGGACAGCAAGAGACCCAGTACTTC
CASSFHGQQETQYF
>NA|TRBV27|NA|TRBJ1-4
TGTGCCAGCAGTTCTCAGGGGACTAATGAAAAACTGTTTTTT
CASSSQGTNEKLFF
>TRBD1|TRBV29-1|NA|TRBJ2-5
TGCAGCGTCGACCAACCGGGACAGGGGGCGGATCGGGAGACCCAGTACTTC
CSVDQPGQGADRETQYF
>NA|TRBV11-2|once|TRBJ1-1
TGTGCCAGCAGTTACCTTTTGGAGGTGACTGAAGCTTTCTTT
CASSYLLEVTEAFF
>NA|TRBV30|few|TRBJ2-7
TGTGCCTGGAGTGGACCCTCGGGGGAGCAGTACTTC
CAWSGPSGEQYF
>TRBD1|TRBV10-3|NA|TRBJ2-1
TGTGCCATCAGTGTGCCGGGACAGGGGGCGCGGGAGCAGTTCTTC
CAISVPGQGAREQFF
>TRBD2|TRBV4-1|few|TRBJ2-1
TGCGCCAGCAGCCAATATCCCCTAGCGGTCCGCTCCTACAATGAGCAGTTCTTC
CASSQYPLAVRSYNEQFF
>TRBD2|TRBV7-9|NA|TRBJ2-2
TGTGCCAGCAGCCAACTAGCGGGGGGCATCGGGGAGCTGTTTTTT
CASSQLAGGIGELFF
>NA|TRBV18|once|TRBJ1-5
TGTGCCAGCTCACCAGTCGCGGGAGGAGGAAATCAGCCCCAGCATTTT
CASSPVAGGGNQPQHF
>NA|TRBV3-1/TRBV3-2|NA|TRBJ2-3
TGTGCCAGCAGCCAAATTCCTAGCCCTAATACAGATACGCAGTATTTT
CASSQIPSPNTDTQYF
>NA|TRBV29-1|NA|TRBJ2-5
TGCAGCTTCAGGAGGGATCGGGAGACCCAGTACTTC
CSFRRDRETQYF
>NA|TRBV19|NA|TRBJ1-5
TGTGCCAGTAGTATCTTAGCGGCGGGCAATCAGCCCCAGCATTTT
CASSILAAGNQPQHF
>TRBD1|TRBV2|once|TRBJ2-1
TGTGCCAGCAGTGTCAGACAGGGGTTAGGCGATGAGCAGTTCTTC
CASSVRQGLGDEQFF
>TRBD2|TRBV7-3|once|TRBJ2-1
TGTGCCAGCAGCCCTAGCGGGAGCTCCTACAATGAGCAGTTCTTC
CASSPSGSSYNEQFF
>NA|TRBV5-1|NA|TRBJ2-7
TGCGCCAGTTCTTATACAGGGTCGGTGGCCTACGAGCAGTACTTC
CASSYTGSVAYEQYF
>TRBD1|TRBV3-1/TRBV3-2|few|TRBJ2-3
TGTGCCAGCAGCCAAGATCTGCAGGGGGCGACATCAACCTTCACAGATACGCAGTATTTT
CASSQDLQGATSTFTDTQYF
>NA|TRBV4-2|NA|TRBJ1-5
TGTGCCAGCAGCCAAGATATTCGGGAAGGGCAGCCCCAGCATTTT
CASSQDIREGQPQHF
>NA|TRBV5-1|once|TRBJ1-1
TGCGCCAGCAGCACGGGGGGAGGATACACTGAAGCTTTCTTT
CASSTGGGYTEAFF
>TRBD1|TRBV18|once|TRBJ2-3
TGTACCAGCTCTGACCGGACAGGGGGGAGAGCAGATACGCAGTATTTT
CTSSDRTGGRADTQYF
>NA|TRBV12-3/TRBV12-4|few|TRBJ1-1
TGTGCCAGCAGTTTAAGAGTGAGCACTGAAGCTTTCTTT
CASSLRVSTEAFF
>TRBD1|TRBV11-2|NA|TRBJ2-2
TGTGCCAGCAGCCCCAAACAGGGGGCCAGTGGAGCCGGGGAGCTGTTTTTT
CASSPKQGASGAGELFF
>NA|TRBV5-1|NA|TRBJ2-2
TGCGCCAGCAGCTTAGAACCGGGACTGAACACCGGGGAGCTGTTTTTT
CASSLEPGLNTGELFF
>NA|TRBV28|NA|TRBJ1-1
TGTGCCAGCATGGAGAAGACAGGGAACACTGAAGCTTTCTTT
CASMEKTGNTEAFF
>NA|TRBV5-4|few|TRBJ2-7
TGTGCCAGCAGCTTGGAGCAGGGGTCTTCCTACGAGCAGTACTTC
CASSLEQGSSYEQYF
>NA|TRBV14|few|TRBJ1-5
TGTGCCAGCAGCCAAGGTAGGGGCGATCAGCCCCAGCATTTT
CASSQGRGDQPQHF
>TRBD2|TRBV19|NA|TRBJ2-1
TGTGCCAGTAGTATTAATGCGGGAGACCGCGAGCAGTTCTTC
CASSINAGDREQFF
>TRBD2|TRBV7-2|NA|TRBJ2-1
TGTGCCAGAGCAGCGGGGCCGAGCTCCTACAATGAGCAGTTCTTC
CARAAGPSSYNEQFF
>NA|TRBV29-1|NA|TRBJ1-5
TGCAGCGCTGGGGAGAGGTCAGGGCCCCAGCATTTT
CSAGERSGPQHF
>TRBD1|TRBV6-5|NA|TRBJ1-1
TGTGCCAGCAGTCGGACAGGGGGCACTGAAGCTTTCTTT
CASSRTGGTEAFF
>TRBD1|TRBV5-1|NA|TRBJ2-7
TGCGCCAGCAGCCTGGGACAGGGTTTTAACGAGCAGTACTTC
CASSLGQGFNEQYF
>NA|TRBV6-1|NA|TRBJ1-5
TGTGCCAGCAGTGAACCAGGGCCCCAGCATTTT
CASSEPGPQHF
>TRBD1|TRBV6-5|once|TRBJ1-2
TGTGCCAGCAGTTACGATGCTTACAGGGGTTACGGCTACACCTTC
CASSYDAYRGYGYTF
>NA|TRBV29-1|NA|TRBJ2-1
TGCAGCGTTGTTGTGATAACTGATTACAATGAGCAGTTCTTC
CSVVVITDYNEQFF
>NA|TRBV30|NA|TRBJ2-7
TGTGCCTGGAGTGTACCGGAGCAGGGCGCTAACGAGCAGTACTTC
CAWSVPEQGANEQYF
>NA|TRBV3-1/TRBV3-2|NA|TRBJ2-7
TGTGCCAGCAGCCTCCCCGGGTTCTTTTCCTACGAGCAGTACTTC
CASSLPGFFSYEQYF
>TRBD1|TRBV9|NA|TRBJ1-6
TGTGCCAGCAGCGCTTCAGGGGGCTCACCCCTCCACTTT
CASSASGGSPLHF